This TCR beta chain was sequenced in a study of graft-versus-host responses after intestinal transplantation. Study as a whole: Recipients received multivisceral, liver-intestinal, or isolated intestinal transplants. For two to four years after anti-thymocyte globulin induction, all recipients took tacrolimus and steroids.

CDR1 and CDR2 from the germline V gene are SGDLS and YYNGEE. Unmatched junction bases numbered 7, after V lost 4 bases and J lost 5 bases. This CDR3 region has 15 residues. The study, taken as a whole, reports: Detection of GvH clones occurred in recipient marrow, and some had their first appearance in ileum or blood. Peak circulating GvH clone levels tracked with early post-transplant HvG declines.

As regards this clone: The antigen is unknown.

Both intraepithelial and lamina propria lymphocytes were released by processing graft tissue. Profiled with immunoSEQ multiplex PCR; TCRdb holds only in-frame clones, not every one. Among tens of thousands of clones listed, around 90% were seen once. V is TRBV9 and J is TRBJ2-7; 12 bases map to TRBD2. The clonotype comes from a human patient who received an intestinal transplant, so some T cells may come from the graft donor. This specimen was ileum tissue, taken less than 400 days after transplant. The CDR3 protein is CASSPASGRVNEQYF. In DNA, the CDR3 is TGTGCCAGCAGCCCCGCTAGCGGGAGGGTTAACGAGCAGTACTTC.